This passage covers 16 T cell receptor beta chains from one sample sequenced in a study of blood T cell repertoires in COVID-19. The data were produced by immunoSEQ multiplex PCR, yet TCRdb's version contains in-frame clones alone and is incomplete. The top ten clones hold about 2.7% of a sample with approximately 280,000 clones, around 85% of them seen once. The sample comprised PBMCs or T cells enriched from blood (not recorded which). These receptors were obtained from a woman aged 45-65 years who had recovered from COVID-19.

The rearrangement uses TRBV10-2 and TRBJ2-7, with 7 bases aligning to TRBD1. The germline gives CDR1 WSHSY, CDR2 SAAADI. The CDR3 consists of 11 residues. J was trimmed by 4 bases and V by 9 bases; bases with no gene match: 3. CDR3 bases: TGCGCCAGTGGGACAGCATACGAGCAGTACTTC. Translated, it gives CASGTAYEQYF.

This sequence joins TRBV4-1 and TRBJ2-7, with 8 bases lining up with TRBD2. Germline V gene sequence: CDR1 MGHRA, CDR2 YSYEKL. J gave up 5 bases and V 0 bases, and 9 bases lay outside the gene matches. The CDR3 runs 16 residues. The CDR3 is CASSQDSTGGPHEQYF. CDR3 sequence (DNA): TGCGCCAGCAGCCAAGATTCGACGGGAGGGCCGCACGAGCAGTACTTC.

This clone was detected once. The rearrangement links TRBV5-1 to TRBJ2-1; TRBD2 agrees at 11 bases. J gave up 8 bases and V 4 bases, and 8 bases lay outside the gene matches. Germline V lookup: CDR1 SGHRS, CDR2 YFSETQ. There are 15 residues in the CDR3. The CDR3 nucleotides are TGCGCCAGCAGCATACTAGCGGGGGTCGAGCATGAGCAGTTCTTC. Protein sequence: CASSILAGVEHEQFF.

The chain couples TRBV3-1 (or the pseudogene TRBV3-2) to TRBJ2-1; D remains unclear. The CDR3 contains 13 residues. Germline CDR1 LGHDT, CDR2 YNNKEL (reference sequence). Trimming took 1 base from V and 8 from J, leaving 9 bases between them. CDR3 protein: CASSQVLLYEQFF. DNA for the CDR3: TGTGCCAGCAGCCAAGTTCTCTTGTATGAGCAGTTCTTC.

In nucleotides, the CDR3 is TGTGCCAGCAGTTACTTCGGAGAGACCCAGTACTTC. This encodes CASSYFGETQYF. This rearrangement joins TRBV6-6 to TRBJ2-5, with D uncertain. Trimming stripped 1 base from V and 4 bases from J, with 4 bases between. The CDR3 runs to 12 residues. The germline gives CDR1 MNHNY, CDR2 SVGAGI (reference sequence).

This chain connects TRBV7-2 to TRBJ1-1; perhaps TRBD1 as D (5 bases). Germline loops: CDR1 SGHTA, CDR2 FQGNSA. V was trimmed by 1 base and J by 6 bases, leaving 24 bases between them. The CDR3 length is 18 residues. CDR3 DNA sequence: TGTGCCAGCAGCTTAGGGGCCAGGGCACAGGCCAGAGGATCTGAAGCTTTCTTT. This sequence encodes CASSLGARAQARGSEAFF.

This clone has only one observation. V gene TRBV15 combines with J gene TRBJ1-1, with 8 positions matching TRBD1. Germline CDR1 reads LNHNV; CDR2 reads YYDKDF (reference sequence). Trimming at V came to 1 base and at J to 0 bases, leaving 1 base not matched to a gene. The length of the CDR3 is 15 residues. CDR3 residues: CATSRATGVNTEAFF. The CDR3 coding sequence is TGTGCCACCAGCAGAGCGACAGGGGTGAACACTGAAGCTTTCTTT.

J is TRBJ2-3 and V is TRBV5-5, with a weak D call TRBD2 (5 bases). The CDR3 contains 16 residues. From germline, CDR1 is SGHKS and CDR2 YYEKEE (reference sequence). V shed 4 bases and J shed 0 bases, with 15 bases lying between them. CDR3 region: CASSPNWGDSTDTQYF. In DNA, the CDR3 is TGTGCCAGCAGCCCCAATTGGGGAGATAGCACAGATACGCAGTATTTT.

The chain combines TRBV7-2 with TRBJ1-2, with 10 bases matching TRBD1. This CDR3 region has 15 residues. CDR1 is SGHTA, CDR2 FQGNSA, per germline. V lost 5 bases and J lost 5; bases outside the gene matches: 8. The DNA of the CDR3 is TGTGCCAGCAGCCCCCGACAGGGGGCGCGGTATGGCTACACCTTC. Translated: CASSPRQGARYGYTF.

The genes are TRBV7-8 and TRBJ2-1; 7 nucleotides align to TRBD1. V shed 4 bases and J 4 bases; nucleotides not matched to a gene: 7. This CDR3 spans 15 amino acids. Per germline, CDR1 SGHVS and CDR2 FQNEAQ. This CDR3 is CASSSRDRKYNEQFF. CDR3 coding DNA: TGTGCCAGCAGCTCCCGGGACAGAAAGTACAATGAGCAGTTCTTC. The complete variable domain, with remaining parts taken from reference TRBV7-8 and TRBJ2-1, reads GAGVSQSPRYKVAKRGQDVALRCDPISGHVSLFWYQQALGQGPEFLTYFQNEAQLDKSGLPSDRFFAERPEGSVSTLKIQRTQQEDSAVYLCASSSRDRKYNEQFFGPGTRLTVL.

The rearrangement links TRBV10-3 to TRBJ2-6, with 10 bases matching TRBD2. The V and J ends lost 8 bases and 4 bases, in that order; junction bases with no gene match: 8. Germline V CDR1 and CDR2: ENHRY, SYGVKD. The CDR3 is 16 residues long. The CDR3 protein is CAIGAGGRGGANVLTF. The CDR3 DNA reads TGTGCCATCGGAGCGGGGGGGCGAGGAGGGGCCAACGTCCTGACTTTC.

The V and J genes are TRBV2 and TRBJ2-7, with TRBD1 as a possible D gene (6 bases). V lost 5 bases, J lost 3 bases, and 17 bases lay in between. Germline values: CDR1 SNHLY, CDR2 FYNNEI. This CDR3 is built from 15 residues. The CDR3 bases are TGTGCCAGCAGTAAAACGGACAGAAAACTCTACGAGCAGTACTTC. As protein: CASSKTDRKLYEQYF.

The chain couples TRBV5-1 to TRBJ1-2; TRBD1 matches at 8 bases. J lost 4 bases, V lost 4 bases, and 9 bases had no gene match. The CDR3 loop spans 15 amino acids. The germline V gene has CDR1 SGHRS and CDR2 YFSETQ. The CDR3 reads CASSQGGQGIYGYTF. In DNA form, the CDR3 reads TGCGCCAGCAGCCAGGGCGGACAGGGAATCTATGGCTACACCTTC.

The chain recombines TRBV7-2 with TRBJ1-2, with no clear D. This CDR3 has 12 amino acids. The V end was cut by 3 bases, the J end by 7 bases, with 9 bases between. Germline V gene data show CDR1 as SGHTA and CDR2 as FQGNSA. CDR3 amino acids: CASSFFRIGYTF. CDR3 nucleotide sequence: TGTGCCAGCAGCTTCTTCAGGATTGGCTACACCTTC.

The chain joins TRBV30 to TRBJ1-5; TRBD1 agrees at 8 bases. The CDR3 totals 18 residues. The germline V gene has CDR1 GTSNPN and CDR2 SVGIG (reference sequence). Trimming removed 5 bases from V and 7 bases from J; junction bases left unmatched: 22. CDR3 coding DNA: TGTGCCTGGCCCTTTAAAGGCAGGGGGCGCTATGGCCCACAGCCCCAGCATTTT. Translating gives CAWPFKGRGRYGPQPQHF.

This clone was recorded at least ten times. The chain carries TRBV4-1 and TRBJ1-1, with D perhaps TRBD1 (6 bases). This CDR3 spans 14 amino acids. Germline loops: CDR1 MGHRA, CDR2 YSYEKL. Between the trimmed V and J ends, which lost 3 bases and 6 bases, there was a span of 14 bases. CDR3: CASSHGTGLAEAFF. The CDR3 DNA follows: TGCGCCAGCAGCCACGGAACAGGGCTCGCTGAAGCTTTCTTT.